These 8 T cell receptor beta chains came from one sample sequenced in a study of cytomegalovirus exposure and HLA in healthy donors (dated by TCRdb to 2015 to 2018). Receptor amplification or capture employed the immunoSEQ multiplex PCR assay. For the multiplex PCR, a mixture combining 60 forward primers for TCR Vbeta segments and 13 reverse primers for TCR Jbeta segments was used. This immuneACCESS table, as held by TCRdb, lists in-frame sequences with V and J called but not all clones. Of the missing ones, under half trace to an unresolved V gene in checked studies; the others have no known cause. A total of 100,000 to 150,000 clones appear in this sample, around 82% of them only once. In total, the top ten clones hold 9.5% to 13% of the sample. The source material was PBMCs. The receptors originated from a man in his thirties or forties in good health and CMV-seropositive.

V and J are TRBV7-9 and TRBJ2-1, with D maybe TRBD2 (6 bases). The CDR3 is made up of 13 amino acids. Trimming shortened V by 1 base and J by 8 bases, and 9 bases separated the two germline ends. Germline loops: CDR1 SEHNR, CDR2 FQNEAQ (reference sequence). The CDR3 is CASSLGRGDEQFF. CDR3 coding DNA: TGTGCCAGCAGCTTAGGGAGGGGAGATGAGCAGTTCTTC.

The rearrangement uses TRBV9 and TRBJ2-1; 8 nucleotides line up with TRBD2. Germline V gene lookup returns CDR1 SGDLS and CDR2 YYNGEE. V dropped 0 bases and J dropped 9; count of bases not matched to a gene: 14. This CDR3 is 17 amino acids long. CDR3 in DNA: TGTGCCAGCAGCGTAGGCCCCGACAGCGGGAGTAGAGGTGAGCAGTTCTTC. This gives the protein CASSVGPDSGSRGEQFF.

The chain couples TRBV28 to TRBJ1-5, with TRBD1 as a possible D gene (5 bases). Germline CDR1 reads MDHEN; CDR2 reads SYDVKM. The ends were cut back, 3 bases at V and 4 bases at J, with 13 bases in the middle. This CDR3 comprises 15 residues. CDR3 nucleotide sequence: TGTGCCAGCAGTTTCGGGGGGTGGGGTAATCAGCCCCAGCATTTT. Protein product: CASSFGGWGNQPQHF.

The genes are TRBV5-1 and TRBJ2-4; possible D gene TRBD2, 5 bases. Germline CDR1 and CDR2: SGHRS and YFSETQ. The CDR3 covers 16 residues. V was trimmed by 7 bases and J by 1 base, leaving 18 bases between them. The CDR3 DNA reads as TGCGCCAGCTCGGGGTTACGGGGTGAGGCCAAAAACATTCAGTACTTC. This codes for CASSGLRGEAKNIQYF.

V gene TRBV2 combines with J gene TRBJ1-5, with a possible D match to TRBD1 (6 bases). The V end was cut by 4 bases, the J end by 0 bases, with 19 bases between. This CDR3 comprises 18 residues. CDR1 is SNHLY and CDR2 is FYNNEI in the germline V gene. For the CDR3, the DNA is TGTGCCAGCAGTGCGGCCAGGGGATCGGTTGGTAGCAATCAGCCCCAGCATTTT. It specifies CASSAARGSVGSNQPQHF.

In its sample, this clone was seen a few times. This sequence joins TRBV11-1 and TRBJ1-2, with a possible D match to TRBD1 (5 bases). The V end was cut by 2 bases, the J end by 4 bases, with 8 bases between. This CDR3 has 13 residues. Germline V gene sequence: CDR1 SGHAT, CDR2 FQDESV (reference sequence). The CDR3 DNA sequence: TGTGCCAGCAGCTTAACAGGACCCTATGGCTACACCTTC. This sequence encodes CASSLTGPYGYTF.

V is TRBV5-1 and J is TRBJ2-2, with a weak D call TRBD2 (6 bases). The V gene lost 4 bases and the J gene lost 5 bases, with 9 bases spanning the gap. Per the germline V gene, CDR1 is SGHRS and CDR2 is YFSETQ. The CDR3 extends over 13 amino acids. This chain's CDR3 is CASSRGGTGELFF. Written as DNA, the CDR3 is TGCGCCAGCAGCAGAGGAGGGACCGGGGAGCTGTTTTTT.

The chain carries TRBV27 and TRBJ1-6; D is perhaps TRBD1 (5 bases). V lost 1 base, J lost 10 bases, and 17 bases lay in between. CDR3 length equals 16 residues. Germline V gene lookup returns CDR1 MNHEY and CDR2 SMNVEV (reference sequence). CDR3 protein: CASSLWADRGHSPLHF. CDR3 sequence (DNA): TGTGCCAGCAGTTTATGGGCGGATAGGGGTCACTCACCCCTCCACTTT.